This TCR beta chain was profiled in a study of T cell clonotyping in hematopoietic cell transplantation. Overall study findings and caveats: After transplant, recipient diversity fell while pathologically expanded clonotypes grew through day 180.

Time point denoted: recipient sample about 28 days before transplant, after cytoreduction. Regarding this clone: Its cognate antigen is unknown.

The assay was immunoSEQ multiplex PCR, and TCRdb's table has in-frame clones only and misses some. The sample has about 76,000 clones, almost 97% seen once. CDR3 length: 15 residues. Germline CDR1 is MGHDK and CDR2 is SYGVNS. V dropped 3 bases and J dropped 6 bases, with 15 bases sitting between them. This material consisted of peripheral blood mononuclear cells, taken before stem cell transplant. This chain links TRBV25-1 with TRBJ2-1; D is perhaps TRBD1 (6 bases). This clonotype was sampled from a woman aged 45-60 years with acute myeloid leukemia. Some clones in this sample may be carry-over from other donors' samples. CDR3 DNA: TGTGCCAGCAGTGACAGACAGGTGTCGCGCAATGAGCAGTTCTTC. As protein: CASSDRQVSRNEQFF.